One and the same sample provided the 8 T cell receptor beta chains below, sequenced in a study of control samples from healthy donors and cancer patients. Libraries were prepared by immunoSEQ multiplex PCR; TCRdb keeps only in-frame clonotypes and omits some of them. The repertoire holds approximately 81,000 clones, around 94% seen once, with less than 6% in the top ten. Sequencing used blood. The receptors were sampled from a woman aged 18-29 years in good health.

This clone was picked up one time. The J gene is TRBJ1-2, the V gene TRBV19; D remains ambiguous. V was shortened by 6 bases and J by 7 bases, with 12 bases between the two germline ends. The CDR3 extends over 12 amino acids. The germline V gene has CDR1 LNHDA and CDR2 SQIVND (reference sequence). This CDR3 is CASRLEDGGYTF. DNA of the CDR3: TGTGCCAGTAGGCTGGAGGATGGTGGCTACACCTTC.

The gene calls are TRBV25-1 and TRBJ1-2; D is unresolved. V was clipped by 2 bases and J by 2 bases, with 12 bases between them. The germline CDR1 and CDR2 sequences are MGHDK and SYGVNS. The CDR3 runs to 15 residues. For the CDR3, the DNA is TGTGCCAGCAGTGAAGGCGCGGGCAAGAACTATGGCTACACCTTC. The encoded protein is CASSEGAGKNYGYTF.

The chain combines TRBV24-1 with TRBJ2-5, with 8 bases aligning to TRBD1. Germline V gene sequence: CDR1 KGHDR, CDR2 SFDVKD. This CDR3 spans 15 amino acids. V lost 2 bases, J lost 5 bases, and 6 bases stayed unmatched. The CDR3 bases are TGTGCCACCAGTGATTCCGGACAGGGACCCGAGACCCAGTACTTC. Translation gives CATSDSGQGPETQYF.

The V call is TRBV5-5, the J call TRBJ2-7; 7 bases are shared with TRBD2. The germline V gene has CDR1 SGHKS and CDR2 YYEKEE (reference sequence). The CDR3 loop spans 17 amino acids. V was clipped by 2 bases and J by 3 bases; unmatched bases: 14. The CDR3, as DNA: TGTGCCAGCAGCTTAATGGCCTCGTGGGAGGGTTTCTACGAGCAGTACTTC. Its protein product is CASSLMASWEGFYEQYF. Looking up the rest from reference TRBV5-5 and TRBJ2-7 gives the full variable domain: DAGVTQSPTHLIKTRGQQVTLRCSPISGHKSVSWYQQVLGQGPQFIFQYYEKEERGRGNFPDRFSARQFPNYSSELNVNALLLGDSALYLCASSLMASWEGFYEQYFGPGTRLTVT.

The chain recombines TRBV27 with TRBJ1-2, with a weak D call TRBD1 (5 bases). The CDR3 is 14 residues long. CDR1 MNHEY and CDR2 SMNVEV come from the germline V gene (reference sequence). V gave up 7 bases and J gave up 7 bases, with 19 bases separating them. CDR3 residues: CASTLSRDSGGYTF. The CDR3 region has the DNA TGTGCCAGCACCCTAAGCAGGGACTCGGGTGGCTACACCTTC.

This sequence joins TRBV19 and TRBJ2-1; 7 bases match TRBD2. There are 13 residues in the CDR3. Looked up from germline, CDR1 is LNHDA and CDR2 is SQIVND (reference sequence). V gave up 3 bases and J gave up 8 bases; unmatched junction bases: 4. CDR3: CASSMGRGDEQFF. The DNA of the CDR3 is TGTGCCAGTAGTATGGGGAGGGGCGATGAGCAGTTCTTC. Using reference TRBV19 and TRBJ2-1 for the parts outside the CDR3, the full variable domain is DGGITQSPKYLFRKEGQNVTLSCEQNLNHDAMYWYRQDPGQGLRLIYYSQIVNDFQKGDIAEGYSVSREKKESFPLTVTSAQKNPTAFYLCASSMGRGDEQFFGPGTRLTVL.

The chain couples TRBV24-1 to TRBJ2-1, with D tentatively TRBD2 (5 bases). Germline V CDR1 and CDR2: KGHDR, SFDVKD. The V end was cut by 2 bases, the J end by 7 bases, with 11 bases between. The CDR3 contains 14 residues. The CDR3 region has the DNA TGTGCCACCAGTGATTCGAGGGTTCGGAATGAGCAGTTCTTC. It codes for CATSDSRVRNEQFF.

The V gene is TRBV4-1, the J gene TRBJ2-1; D is unresolved. V was cut by 4 bases and J by 5 bases, with 3 bases left in between. The V gene's germline CDR1 is MGHRA and CDR2 YSYEKL. This CDR3 has 11 amino acids. The CDR3, as DNA: TGCGCCAGCAGCCTAAACAATGAGCAGTTCTTC. It codes for CASSLNNEQFF.